Below are 6 T cell receptor beta chains sequenced from a single sample in a study of technical replicates of blood from a handful of donors. The data were produced by immunoSEQ multiplex PCR, yet TCRdb's version contains in-frame clones alone and is incomplete. The table has 75,000 to 90,000 clones, approximately 93% seen once. Sequences were obtained from T cells isolated from PBMCs. All receptors derive from a human donor in good health.

The chain uses TRBV11-2 and TRBJ2-1, with 10 bases matching TRBD2. After removal of 5 bases from V and 9 bases from J, the junction contained 13 bases not matched to a gene. The CDR3 runs 16 residues. CDR1 and CDR2 (germline): SGHAT, FQNNGV. The CDR3 bases are TGTGCCAGCAGCACCAGCCTAGCGGGAGTATTGACTGAGCAGTTCTTC. This sequence encodes CASSTSLAGVLTEQFF.

Worth noting for this clone: Germline is not matched at one junction end, which may reflect a read error. For the CDR3, the DNA is TGTGCTAGCAGCAAGGTTCTTAGCGGGTGGGAGACCCAGTACTTC. This translates into CASSKVLSGWETQYF. V is TRBV7-7 and J is TRBJ2-5; TRBD2 aligns across 7 bases. CDR3 length equals 15 residues. The germline CDR1 and CDR2 sequences are SSHAT and FNYEAQ (reference sequence).

The chain carries TRBV5-1 and TRBJ2-1, with 11 bases aligning to TRBD2. V lost 3 bases, J lost 5 bases, and 7 bases stayed unmatched. CDR3 length equals 16 residues. Germline CDR1 SGHRS, CDR2 YFSETQ. This chain's CDR3 is CASSSNSGRADNEQFF. The CDR3 DNA is TGCGCCAGCAGCTCTAATAGCGGGAGGGCCGACAATGAGCAGTTCTTC.

The chain joins TRBV5-6 to TRBJ2-7; D is perhaps TRBD2 (6 bases). V was clipped by 6 bases and J by 0 bases, with 19 bases between them. This CDR3 contains 16 residues. CDR1 SGHDT and CDR2 YYEEEE come from the germline V gene. The CDR3 region is CASTVELGRDSYEQYF. The CDR3 DNA is TGTGCCAGCACCGTGGAGTTAGGGCGGGACTCCTACGAGCAGTACTTC.

V is TRBV6-1 and J is TRBJ1-2, with TRBD1 matching over 7 bases. The V segment lost 2 bases and the J segment 6 bases; nucleotides outside the gene matches: 0. From germline, CDR1 is MNHNS and CDR2 SASEGT. The CDR3 sequence is 12 residues long. The CDR3 coding sequence is TGTGCCAGCAGTGAACAGGGGGATGGCTACACCTTC. It yields the protein CASSEQGDGYTF.

The rearrangement uses TRBV19 and TRBJ1-4; a possible D gene is TRBD1 (6 bases). Germline V gene data show CDR1 as LNHDA and CDR2 as SQIVND (reference sequence). The ends were cut back, 2 bases at V and 8 bases at J, with 9 bases in the middle. The CDR3 totals 13 residues. DNA of the CDR3: TGTGCCAGTAGTATATCAACAGGGGAAAAACTGTTTTTT. The encoded protein is CASSISTGEKLFF.